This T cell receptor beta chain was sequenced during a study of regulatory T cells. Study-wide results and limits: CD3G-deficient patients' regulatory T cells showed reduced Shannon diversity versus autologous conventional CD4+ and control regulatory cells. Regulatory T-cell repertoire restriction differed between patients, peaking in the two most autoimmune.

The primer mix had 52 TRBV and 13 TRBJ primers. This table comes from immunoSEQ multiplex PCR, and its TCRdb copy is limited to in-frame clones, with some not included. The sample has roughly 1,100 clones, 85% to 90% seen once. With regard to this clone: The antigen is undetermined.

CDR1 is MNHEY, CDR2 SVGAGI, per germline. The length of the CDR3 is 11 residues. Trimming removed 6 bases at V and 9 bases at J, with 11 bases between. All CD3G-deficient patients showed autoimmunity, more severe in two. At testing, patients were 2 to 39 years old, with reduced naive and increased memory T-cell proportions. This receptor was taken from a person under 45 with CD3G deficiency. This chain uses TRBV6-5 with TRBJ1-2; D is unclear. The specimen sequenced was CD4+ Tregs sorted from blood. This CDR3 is CASSPRERYTF. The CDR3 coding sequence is TGTGCCAGCAGCCCGAGGGAGCGCTACACCTTC.